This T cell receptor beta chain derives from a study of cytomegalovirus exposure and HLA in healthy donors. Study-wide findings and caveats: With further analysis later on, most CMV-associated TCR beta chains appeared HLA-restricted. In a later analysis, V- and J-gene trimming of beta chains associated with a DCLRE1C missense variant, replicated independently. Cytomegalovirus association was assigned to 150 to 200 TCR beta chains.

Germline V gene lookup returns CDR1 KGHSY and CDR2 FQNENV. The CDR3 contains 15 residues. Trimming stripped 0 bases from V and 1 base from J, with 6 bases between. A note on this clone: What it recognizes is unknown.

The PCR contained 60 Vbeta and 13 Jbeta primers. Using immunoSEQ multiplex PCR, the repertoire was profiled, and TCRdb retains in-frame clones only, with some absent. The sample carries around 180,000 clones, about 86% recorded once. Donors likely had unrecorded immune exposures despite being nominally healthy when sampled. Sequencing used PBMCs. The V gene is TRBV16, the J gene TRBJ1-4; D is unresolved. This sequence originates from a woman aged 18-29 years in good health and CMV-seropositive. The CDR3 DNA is TGTGCCAGCAGCCAATCCTGGAGAACTAATGAAAAACTGTTTTTT. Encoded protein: CASSQSWRTNEKLFF.